The clone carrying this T cell receptor (beta chain) was seen many times. This CDR3 is built from 15 residues. Germline loops: CDR1 SGHTA, CDR2 FQGNSA. With 5 bases removed from V and 4 bases from J, the gap between germline ends came to 17 bases. These data belong to a study of T cells in Graves' hyperthyroidism and ophthalmopathy. Lactation, pregnancy, other autoimmune disease or uncontrolled infection excluded patients. The TCR beta CDR3 regions underwent amplification using RNA transcripts as the source. A set of HTBI primers served as the primers for a first-round RT-PCR of the TCR CDR3. MiXCR, run by TCRdb on the multiplex PCR reads, gives a single entry per CDR3 protein. The table lists 700,000 to 950,000 distinct CDR3 sequences, about a third of them singletons.

The sequence was obtained from a woman between 40 and 50 years old with Graves' hyperthyroidism. Material for sequencing was blood. The chain employs TRBV7-2 and TRBJ1-2; a weak D match, TRBD1 (5 bases). The CDR3 DNA reads TGTGCCAGCAGCCCAAAGGCAGGGTACGGCTATGGCTACACCTTC. Translated, it gives CASSPKAGYGYGYTF.